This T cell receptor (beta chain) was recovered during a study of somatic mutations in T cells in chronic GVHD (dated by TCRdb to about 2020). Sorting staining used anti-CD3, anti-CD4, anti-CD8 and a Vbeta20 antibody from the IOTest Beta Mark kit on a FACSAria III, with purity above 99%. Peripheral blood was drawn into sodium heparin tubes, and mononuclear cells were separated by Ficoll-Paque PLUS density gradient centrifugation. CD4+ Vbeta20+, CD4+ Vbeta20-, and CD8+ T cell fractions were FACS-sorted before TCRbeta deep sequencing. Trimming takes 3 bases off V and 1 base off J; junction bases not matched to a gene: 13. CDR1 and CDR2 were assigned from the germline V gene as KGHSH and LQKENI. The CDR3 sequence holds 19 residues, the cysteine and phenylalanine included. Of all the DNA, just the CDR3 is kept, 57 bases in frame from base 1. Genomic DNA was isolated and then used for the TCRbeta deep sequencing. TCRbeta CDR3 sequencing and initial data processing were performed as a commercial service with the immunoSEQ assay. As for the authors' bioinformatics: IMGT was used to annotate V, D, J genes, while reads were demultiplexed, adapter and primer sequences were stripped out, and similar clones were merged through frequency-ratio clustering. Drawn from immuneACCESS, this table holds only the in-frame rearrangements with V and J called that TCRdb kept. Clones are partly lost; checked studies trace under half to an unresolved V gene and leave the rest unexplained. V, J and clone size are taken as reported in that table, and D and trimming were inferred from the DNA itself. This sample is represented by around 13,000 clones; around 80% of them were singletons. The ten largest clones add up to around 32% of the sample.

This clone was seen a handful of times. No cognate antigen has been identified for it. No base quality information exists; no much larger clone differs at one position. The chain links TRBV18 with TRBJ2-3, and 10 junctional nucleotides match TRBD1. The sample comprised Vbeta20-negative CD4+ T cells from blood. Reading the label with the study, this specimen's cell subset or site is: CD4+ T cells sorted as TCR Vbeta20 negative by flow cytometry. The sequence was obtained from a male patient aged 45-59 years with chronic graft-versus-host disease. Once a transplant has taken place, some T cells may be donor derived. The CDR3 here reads CASSPQRQGAGTRTDTQYF. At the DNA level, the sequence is TGTGCCAGCTCACCCCAGCGACAGGGGGCGGGAACTCGCACAGATACGCAGTATTTT.